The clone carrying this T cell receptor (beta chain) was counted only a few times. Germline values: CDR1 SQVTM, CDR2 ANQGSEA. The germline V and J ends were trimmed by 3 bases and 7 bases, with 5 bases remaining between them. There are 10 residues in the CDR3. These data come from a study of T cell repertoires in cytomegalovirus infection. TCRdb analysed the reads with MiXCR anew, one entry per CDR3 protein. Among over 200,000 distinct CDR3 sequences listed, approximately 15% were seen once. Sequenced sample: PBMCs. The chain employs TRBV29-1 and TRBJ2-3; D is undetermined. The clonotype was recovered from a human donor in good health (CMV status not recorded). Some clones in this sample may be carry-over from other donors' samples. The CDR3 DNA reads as TGCAGCGTTGAGGATCATACGCAGTATTTT. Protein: CSVEDHTQYF.